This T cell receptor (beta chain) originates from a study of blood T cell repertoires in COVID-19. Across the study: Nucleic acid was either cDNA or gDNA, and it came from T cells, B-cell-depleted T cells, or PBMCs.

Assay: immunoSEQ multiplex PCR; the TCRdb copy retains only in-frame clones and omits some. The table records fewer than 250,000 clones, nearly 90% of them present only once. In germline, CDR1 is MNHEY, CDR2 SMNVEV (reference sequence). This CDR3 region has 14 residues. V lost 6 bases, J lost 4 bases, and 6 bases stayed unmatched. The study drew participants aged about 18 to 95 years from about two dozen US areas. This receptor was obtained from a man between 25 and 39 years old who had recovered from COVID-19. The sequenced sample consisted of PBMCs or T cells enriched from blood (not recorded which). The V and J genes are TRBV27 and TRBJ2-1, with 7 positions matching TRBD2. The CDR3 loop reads CASSPAGEYNEQFF. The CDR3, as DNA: TGTGCCAGCAGCCCGGCGGGAGAATACAATGAGCAGTTCTTC.